Below are 9 T cell receptor beta chains sequenced from a single sample in a study of CXCR3-negative and CXCR3-positive naive CD8 T cells. Researchers prepared the TRB cDNA libraries using 5' RACE with UMI labels. TCRdb processed the 5' RACE reads again and assigns one entry to each CDR3 protein, with no DNA. In all, the sample yields 100,000 to 150,000 distinct CDR3 sequences. Sequenced material: naive CXCR3- CD8+ T cells from blood. Indicated subset: CD45RO-CCR7+CD27+CD95- naive CD8+ T cells lacking CXCR3 (TNR3-). These receptors were collected from a human donor in good health. Some clones in this sample may be carry-over from other donors' samples.

The rearrangement uses TRBV5-1 and TRBJ2-1; as DNA is missing, the TRBD1 call by TCRdb cannot be tested. The V gene's germline CDR1 is SGHRS and CDR2 YFSETQ. CDR3 size: 16 residues. CDR3 region: CASSDRGPTSYNEQFF.

The rearrangement links TRBV4-1 to TRBJ2-3; TCRdb names TRBD1, which stays unverified in the absence of DNA. The CDR3 is 19 amino acids. The germline gives CDR1 MGHRA, CDR2 YSYEKL. CDR3 loop: CASSQETGARGGQQVPQYF.

The rearrangement links TRBV7-9 to TRBJ2-1; as DNA is missing, the TRBD2 call by TCRdb cannot be tested. The CDR3 is 18 amino acids. CDR1 and CDR2 from the germline V gene are SEHNR and FQNEAQ (reference sequence). The CDR3 loop reads CASSPLAGGQTFYNEQFF.

This chain joins TRBV7-2 and TRBJ2-5; there is no DNA to check the TCRdb D call of TRBD2. The CDR3 runs to 15 residues. The germline V gene encodes CDR1 SGHTA and CDR2 FQGNSA. Here the CDR3 reads CASSFSGGPQETQYF.

The genes are TRBV12-3 or TRBV12-4 and TRBJ1-2; TCRdb outputs TRBD1, but without DNA this stays unchecked. This CDR3 is built from 13 residues. The CDR3 protein is CASSFRQLGGYTF.

The V gene is TRBV9, the J gene TRBJ1-2; TCRdb returns TRBD1, unconfirmable since there is no DNA. The germline CDR1 and CDR2 sequences are SGDLS and YYNGEE. The CDR3 sequence is 16 residues long. The CDR3 protein is CASSVDDSGGNYGYTF.

This rearrangement joins TRBV19 to TRBJ2-2. The CDR3 loop spans 13 amino acids. The V gene's germline CDR1 is LNHDA and CDR2 SQIVND (reference sequence). This CDR3 reads CASSIGNTGELFF.

The J gene is TRBJ2-1, the V gene TRBV12-3 or TRBV12-4; the TCRdb D gene call, TRBD1, has no DNA to confirm it. The CDR3 contains 15 residues. CDR3 residues: CASTPPGQGANEQFF.

The chain uses TRBV9 and TRBJ2-2; TCRdb's D gene call, TRBD1, goes unchecked for lack of DNA. This CDR3 region has 14 residues. Germline V CDR1 and CDR2: SGDLS, YYNGEE. This chain's CDR3 is CASSVGQGTGELFF.